This entry lists 13 T cell receptor beta chains sequenced from one sample in a study of graft-versus-host responses after intestinal transplantation. Profiling relied on immunoSEQ multiplex PCR, and the TCRdb table lists in-frame clones only, not all of them. The sample yields fewer than 150,000 clones, approximately 92% seen once. Which antigens these TCRs recognize remains unknown. The material sequenced was unstimulated CD4+ T cells sorted from spleen or lymph node cells, taken before intestinal transplant. These receptors were taken from a human donor who received an intestinal transplant.

Comment on this clone: In the same sample, other DNA sequences code for this CDR3. This chain uses TRBV6-1 with TRBJ1-5, with no clear D. The CDR3 loop spans 13 amino acids. Germline lookup yields CDR1 MNHNS and CDR2 SASEGT. The V gene lost 3 bases and the J gene lost 4 bases, with 7 bases spanning the gap. The CDR3: CASSEGRNQPQHF. In nucleotides, the CDR3 is TGTGCCAGCAGTGAGGGCAGAAATCAGCCCCAGCATTTT.

The chain couples TRBV18 to TRBJ1-1; D remains ambiguous. CDR3 length equals 14 residues. Germline values: CDR1 KGHSH, CDR2 LQKENI. V shed 0 bases and J shed 0 bases, with 5 bases lying between them. CDR3 sequence (DNA): TGTGCCAGCTCACCACCATCGGTGAACACTGAAGCTTTCTTT. This translates into CASSPPSVNTEAFF.

The J gene is TRBJ2-3, the V gene TRBV6-5; D uncertain. Germline V gene data show CDR1 as MNHEY and CDR2 as SVGAGI. The V end was cut by 6 bases, the J end by 0 bases, with 4 bases between. The CDR3 is 12 amino acids. The CDR3 sequence: CASRTSTDTQYF. The CDR3 DNA reads as TGTGCCAGCAGGACTAGCACAGATACGCAGTATTTT.

This chain uses TRBV5-4 with TRBJ2-3; unclear D gene. Trimming cost V 1 base and J 6 bases, with 6 bases left between them. Germline V lookup: CDR1 SGHNT, CDR2 YYREEE (reference sequence). The CDR3 contains 12 residues. The CDR3 loop reads CASSLIADTQYF. The CDR3 region has the DNA TGTGCCAGCAGCTTGATCGCCGATACGCAGTATTTT.

This chain joins TRBV4-1 and TRBJ1-6; TRBD1 matches at 8 bases. The trim removed 2 bases at V and 7 bases at J, leaving 7 bases unmatched. This CDR3 spans 16 amino acids. Germline V gene lookup returns CDR1 MGHRA and CDR2 YSYEKL. The CDR3 DNA reads as TGCGCCAGCAGCCAACTGGGACAGGCCCTGAATTCACCCCTCCACTTT. Its protein product is CASSQLGQALNSPLHF.

A few counts support this clone. V usage is TRBV13 and J usage is TRBJ2-3; 8 nucleotides agree with TRBD1. CDR1 and CDR2 from the germline V gene are PRHDT and FYEKMQ (reference sequence). The CDR3 totals 15 residues. Unmatched junction bases numbered 5, after V lost 4 bases and J lost 2 bases. As DNA, the CDR3 is TGTGCCAGCAGCTCGACAGGGGCCTACACAGATACGCAGTATTTT. This encodes CASSSTGAYTDTQYF. The full variable domain, with the rest looked up from reference TRBV13 and TRBJ2-3, is AAGVIQSPRHLIKEKRETATLKCYPIPRHDTVYWYQQGPGQDPQFLISFYEKMQSDKGSIPDRFSAQQFSDYHSELNMSSLELGDSALYFCASSSTGAYTDTQYFGPGTRLTVL.

The chain couples TRBV5-1 to TRBJ1-1, with unresolved D. Trimming shortened V by 5 bases and J by 7 bases, and 21 bases separated the two germline ends. The CDR3 extends over 15 amino acids. Germline V lookup: CDR1 SGHRS, CDR2 YFSETQ. The CDR3 coding sequence is TGCGCCAGCAGATCTACCACTAGGACGGTGGGTGAAGCTTTCTTT. It is translated as CASRSTTRTVGEAFF.

J is TRBJ2-1 and V is TRBV2; D assignment may be TRBD1 or TRBD2 (5 bases each). Germline V gene lookup returns CDR1 SNHLY and CDR2 FYNNEI. This CDR3 has 15 amino acids. V was trimmed by 5 bases and J by 0 bases, leaving 11 bases between them. CDR3 sequence reads: CASSKGTGSYNEQFF. CDR3 coding DNA: TGTGCCAGCAGTAAAGGGACGGGCTCCTACAATGAGCAGTTCTTC.

The rearrangement links TRBV28 to TRBJ2-4; no clear D gene. The CDR3 runs to 14 residues. From germline, CDR1 is MDHEN and CDR2 SYDVKM. V lost 3 bases and J lost 7, with 13 bases in between. The CDR3 region is CASSFMSAANIQYF. In DNA, the CDR3 is TGTGCCAGCAGTTTCATGAGTGCCGCCAACATTCAGTACTTC.

This rearrangement joins TRBV7-9 to TRBJ2-1, with D possibly matching TRBD1 (8 bases). V lost 5 bases and J lost 12, with 23 bases in between. Germline lookup yields CDR1 SEHNR and CDR2 FQNEAQ (reference sequence). The CDR3 is 15 residues long. The CDR3 coding sequence is TGTGCCAGCAGCCCCCACAGGGGGGGGCCCGAACCGCAGTTCTTC. Translating it yields CASSPHRGGPEPQFF.

The chain carries TRBV7-2 and TRBJ2-5; the D gene is possibly TRBD1 (5 bases). Per the germline V gene, CDR1 is SGHTA and CDR2 is FQGNSA. Trimming cost V 2 bases and J 3 bases, with 13 bases left between them. CDR3 size: 15 residues. CDR3 protein: CASSLFYRLEETQYF. The CDR3 bases are TGTGCCAGCAGCTTATTCTACAGGTTAGAAGAGACCCAGTACTTC.

V usage is TRBV6-1 and J usage is TRBJ2-5; the D gene could be TRBD1 or TRBD2 (5 bases each). The CDR3 is 15 amino acids. V dropped 6 bases and J dropped 2 bases, with 16 bases sitting between them. Germline CDR1 is MNHNS and CDR2 is SASEGT. CDR3 coding DNA: TGTGCCAGCAGGACCCAACCGGGACGACAAGAGACCCAGTACTTC. It is translated as CASRTQPGRQETQYF.

The chain is built from TRBV10-2 and TRBJ2-1, with no clear D. The germline gives CDR1 WSHSY, CDR2 SAAADI. This CDR3 has 12 amino acids. V was pared by 1 base and J by 12 bases, with 10 bases between. The CDR3 coding sequence is TGCGCCAGCAGTGAGTGGGGTAGGGCGCAGTTCTTC. Translation gives CASSEWGRAQFF.